The 30 T cell receptor beta chains below come from one sample, sequenced in a study of patients and donors after allogeneic stem cell transplantation. TCRdb processed the RT-PCR reads anew with MiXCR; each CDR3 protein has one entry. The sample holds more than 850,000 distinct CDR3 sequences, over 15% seen once. The material sequenced was blood, either unsorted or a sorted T cell fraction (not recorded which). All receptors come from a human donor who was either an allogeneic HSCT recipient or a stem cell or donor lymphocyte infusion donor (not recorded which). It is not recorded whose cells these are; they may come from a transplant donor.

The chain combines TRBV5-1 with TRBJ2-5, with a tentative D call TRBD2 (5 bases). The V end lost 0 bases, the J end lost 5 bases, and 11 bases lay between the germline ends. CDR3 length: 14 amino acids. Germline values: CDR1 SGHRS, CDR2 YFSETQ. In nucleotides, the CDR3 is TGCGCCAGCAGCTTGGCGTCGAGGGATGAGACCCAGTACTTC. Encoded protein: CASSLASRDETQYF.

This clonotype occurred a few times. The rearrangement joins TRBV20-1 to TRBJ1-4; perhaps TRBD1 as D (5 bases). Germline V CDR1 and CDR2: DFQATT, SNEGSKA (reference sequence). The ends were cut back, 2 bases at V and 7 bases at J, with 14 bases in the middle. The CDR3 is made up of 14 amino acids. The CDR3 DNA sequence: TGCAGTGCTAGAAGGAGGGGTAACGGTGAAAAACTGTTTTTT. Its protein is CSARRRGNGEKLFF.

This chain links TRBV2 with TRBJ2-2; 7 nucleotides align to TRBD1. V lost 5 bases to trimming and J lost 0 bases; unmatched junction nucleotides: 12. This CDR3 has 18 amino acids. In germline, CDR1 is SNHLY, CDR2 FYNNEI. Here the CDR3 DNA reads TGTGCCAGCAGTTTAGGGGACAGTTCCCCATCGAACACCGGGGAGCTGTTTTTT. This translates into CASSLGDSSPSNTGELFF.

This clonotype appeared a few times. This rearrangement joins TRBV5-1 to TRBJ2-7, with 9 bases matching TRBD1. This CDR3 comprises 14 residues. The J segment lost 5 bases and the V segment lost 4 bases, leaving 7 bases of the junction unmatched. Germline CDR1 and CDR2: SGHRS and YFSETQ. CDR3 sequence: CASSPRQGVNEQYF. In nucleotides, the CDR3 is TGCGCCAGCAGCCCCAGACAGGGGGTGAACGAGCAGTACTTC.

V and J are TRBV7-6 and TRBJ2-1; maybe TRBD2 (6 bases). The V gene lost 4 bases and the J gene lost 8 bases, with 18 bases spanning the gap. The CDR3 extends over 15 amino acids. Germline CDR1 reads SGHVS; CDR2 reads FNYEAQ. CDR3 nucleotides: TGTGCCAGCAGCTCACTTCATCGGGGGAGCGATGAGCAGTTCTTC. Its translation: CASSSLHRGSDEQFF.

V usage is TRBV2 and J usage is TRBJ2-3; the match to TRBD1 covers 9 bases. The V and J ends lost 6 bases and 3 bases, in that order; junction bases with no gene match: 16. CDR3 size: 18 residues. Germline CDR1 and CDR2: SNHLY and FYNNEI. The chain's CDR3 is CASRVSGTGFRSTDTQYF. DNA for the CDR3: TGTGCCAGCAGGGTTTCCGGGACAGGGTTTCGTTCTACAGATACGCAGTATTTT.

This clonotype has only a few counts. J is TRBJ2-1 and V is TRBV9; D might be TRBD2 (6 bases). Germline values: CDR1 SGDLS, CDR2 YYNGEE. Trimming shortened V by 4 bases and J by 6 bases, and 14 bases separated the two germline ends. CDR3 length equals 14 residues. CDR3 sequence: CASSQRTGSNEQFF. DNA of the CDR3: TGTGCCAGCAGCCAGAGGACCGGGAGCAATGAGCAGTTCTTC.

This clonotype was counted a few times. This chain links TRBV6-1 with TRBJ2-1; 9 positions match TRBD2. CDR3 length: 15 residues. J lost 4 bases, V lost 5 bases, and 6 bases had no gene match. Germline V lookup: CDR1 MNHNS, CDR2 SASEGT. The CDR3 sequence is CASSPLAGRYNEQFF. In nucleotides, the CDR3 is TGTGCCAGCAGTCCACTAGCGGGCCGATACAATGAGCAGTTCTTC.

V gene TRBV6-1 combines with J gene TRBJ1-2; no clear D. The CDR3 length is 15 residues. V dropped 2 bases and J dropped 3 bases, with 13 bases sitting between them. The germline V gene encodes CDR1 MNHNS and CDR2 SASEGT. CDR3 amino acids: CASSEFVQSYYGYTF. The DNA for the CDR3 is TGTGCCAGCAGTGAATTTGTACAGTCATACTATGGCTACACCTTC.

This clonotype was recorded a few times. This sequence joins TRBV24-1 and TRBJ2-7, with D perhaps TRBD2 (5 bases). The CDR3 covers 14 residues. Germline CDR1 reads KGHDR; CDR2 reads SFDVKD. V was pared by 6 bases and J by 5 bases, with 16 bases between. For the CDR3, the DNA is TGTGCCACCAGTACCGGGAACAGAGGCCACGAGCAGTACTTC. Protein product: CATSTGNRGHEQYF.

This clonotype showed up just a few times. The chain links TRBV6-2 or TRBV6-3 to TRBJ2-7; perhaps D is TRBD1 or TRBD2 (6 bases each). V was cut by 5 bases and J by 3 bases, with 14 bases left in between. This CDR3 spans 14 amino acids. Germline CDR1 MNHEY, CDR2 SVGEGT. CDR3 loop: CASSQQGSGYEQYF. DNA for the CDR3: TGTGCCAGCAGTCAACAGGGTAGCGGCTACGAGCAGTACTTC.

At least ten counts were recorded for this clonotype. The V call is TRBV20-1, the J call TRBJ1-5; TRBD1 might be the D (5 bases). The V and J ends lost 5 bases and 1 base respectively, with 12 bases between them. The CDR3 runs 14 residues. From germline, CDR1 is DFQATT and CDR2 SNEGSKA (reference sequence). The CDR3 region is CSARVGGSNQPQHF. CDR3 nucleotides: TGCAGTGCTCGCGTCGGGGGGAGCAATCAGCCCCAGCATTTT.

The CDR3 region has the DNA TGTGCCAGCTCGTCCAGGGAATCTTACTACGAGCAGTACTTC. Its translation is CASSSRESYYEQYF. The J gene is TRBJ2-7, the V gene TRBV18; the D gene is possibly TRBD1 (5 bases). The CDR3 runs to 14 residues. The germline CDR1 and CDR2 sequences are KGHSH and LQKENI. The V end was cut by 6 bases, the J end by 3 bases, with 15 bases between.

This clonotype appeared a few times. This sequence joins TRBV5-6 and TRBJ2-1; D is perhaps TRBD1 (6 bases). Between the trimmed V and J ends, which lost 4 bases and 3 bases, there was a span of 11 bases. There are 14 residues in the CDR3. From germline, CDR1 is SGHDT and CDR2 YYEEEE. The DNA of the CDR3 is TGTGCCAGCAGCCAGGGGCTTTTCTACAATGAGCAGTTCTTC. This codes for CASSQGLFYNEQFF.

This clonotype was seen once. J is TRBJ1-1 and V is TRBV30; no firm D call. Trimming removed 0 bases at V and 10 bases at J, with 15 bases between. Germline lookup yields CDR1 GTSNPN and CDR2 SVGIG (reference sequence). This CDR3 region has 13 residues. The CDR3 region has the DNA TGTGCCTGGAGTGTATCCCAAACACTTGGAGCTTTCTTT. Its protein is CAWSVSQTLGAFF.

The chain combines TRBV9 with TRBJ1-2; D perhaps matches TRBD1 (5 bases). Per germline, CDR1 SGDLS and CDR2 YYNGEE. Trimming removed 4 bases at V and 2 bases at J, with 18 bases between. CDR3 length: 16 amino acids. This CDR3 is CASSRGLPPANYGYTF. CDR3 DNA: TGTGCCAGCAGCCGGGGACTTCCCCCCGCGAACTATGGCTACACCTTC.

This clonotype was seen a handful of times. The chain joins TRBV12-3 or TRBV12-4 to TRBJ1-2; maybe TRBD1 (5 bases). This CDR3 region has 15 residues. V lost 4 bases, J lost 4 bases, and 16 bases lay in between. The CDR3 nucleotides read TGTGCCAGCAGTTCCCCCCCGCAGGGCGGCTATGGCTACACCTTC. Its translation is CASSSPPQGGYGYTF.

This rearrangement joins TRBV4-3 to TRBJ1-1; D is possibly TRBD1 (6 bases). CDR1 and CDR2 from the germline V gene are LGHNA and YSLEER. CDR3 length: 16 amino acids. Trimming cost V 3 bases and J 11 bases, with 25 bases left between them. The chain's CDR3 is CASSHVMRGAQGWAFF. DNA for the CDR3: TGCGCCAGCAGCCACGTAATGCGGGGGGCGCAGGGTTGGGCTTTCTTT.

A few counts support this clonotype. The chain has TRBV4-1 and TRBJ1-4, with D perhaps matching TRBD1 (5 bases). V lost 6 bases and J lost 0, with 14 bases in between. This CDR3 has 16 amino acids. Germline CDR1 reads MGHRA; CDR2 reads YSYEKL. For the CDR3, the DNA is TGCGCCAGCAGATCGATTACAGGCCCAACTAATGAAAAACTGTTTTTT. It specifies CASRSITGPTNEKLFF.

The chain carries TRBV15 and TRBJ2-7; D might be TRBD2 (6 bases). Trimming left V 5 bases short and J 2 bases short, with 13 bases between. The CDR3 covers 14 residues. CDR1 and CDR2 (germline): LNHNV, YYDKDF (reference sequence). CDR3: CATSGPEGPYEQYF. CDR3 nucleotides: TGTGCCACCAGCGGGCCGGAGGGCCCCTACGAGCAGTACTTC.

This clonotype has more than one count but fewer than ten. V is TRBV20-1 and J is TRBJ2-7; 7 bases are shared with TRBD2. Germline trimming cut 3 bases from V and 4 bases from J; bases unmatched to any gene: 6. The germline gives CDR1 DFQATT, CDR2 SNEGSKA (reference sequence). This CDR3 spans 13 amino acids. This chain's CDR3 is CSASNLAEYEQYF. CDR3 DNA sequence: TGCAGTGCTAGCAATCTAGCGGAATACGAGCAGTACTTC.

This CDR3 is CASSLDPGGEQFF. In DNA form, the CDR3 reads TGTGCCAGCAGCTTAGACCCAGGGGGTGAGCAGTTCTTC. This chain connects TRBV7-2 to TRBJ2-1; TRBD1 aligns across 7 bases. This CDR3 contains 13 residues. Germline CDR1 SGHTA, CDR2 FQGNSA. Trimming removed 1 base from V and 9 bases from J; junction bases left unmatched: 3. Variable domain in full (rest from reference TRBV7-2 and TRBJ2-1): GAGVSQSPSNKVTEKGKDVELRCDPISGHTALYWYRQSLGQGLEFLIYFQGNSAPDKSGLPSDRFSAERTGGSVSTLTIQRTQQEDSAVYLCASSLDPGGEQFFGPGTRLTVL.

This clonotype was detected only a few times. CDR3 nucleotide sequence: TGTGCCAGCAGCATCCCGGACAGACCCAAGACAACGAACACCGGGGAGCTGTTTTTT. Translated: CASSIPDRPKTTNTGELFF. The chain employs TRBV11-1 and TRBJ2-2; TRBD1 is a possible D gene (6 bases). The germline V gene encodes CDR1 SGHAT and CDR2 FQDESV (reference sequence). Trimming shortened V by 5 bases and J by 0 bases, and 22 bases separated the two germline ends. The CDR3 covers 19 residues. The complete variable domain, with remaining parts taken from reference TRBV11-1 and TRBJ2-2, reads EAEVAQSPRYKITEKSQAVAFWCDPISGHATLYWYRQILGQGPELLVQFQDESVVDDSQLPKDRFSAERLKGVDSTLKIQPAELGDSAMYLCASSIPDRPKTTNTGELFFGEGSRLTVL.

Here the CDR3 reads CATSLGQMGGGELFF. DNA for the CDR3: TGTGCCACCAGCCTGGGACAGATGGGCGGCGGGGAGCTGTTTTTT. The chain has TRBV15 and TRBJ2-2; 7 bases are shared with TRBD1. The CDR3 is 15 amino acids. Germline V CDR1 and CDR2: LNHNV, YYDKDF (reference sequence). The junction had 10 bases not matched to a gene; V was cut back by 5 bases and J by 7 bases.

This clonotype was seen only a few times. The V and J genes are TRBV25-1 and TRBJ2-3, with TRBD1 matching over 7 bases. With V trimmed by 3 bases and J by 0 bases, 6 bases remained unmatched. Looked up from germline, CDR1 is MGHDK and CDR2 is SYGVNS. The CDR3 sequence is 16 residues long. This CDR3 is CASSDWAGGSTDTQYF. CDR3 in DNA: TGTGCCAGCAGTGATTGGGCAGGGGGAAGCACAGATACGCAGTATTTT. The whole variable domain, remainder taken from reference TRBV25-1 and TRBJ2-3, is EADIYQTPRYLVIGTGKKITLECSQTMGHDKMYWYQQDPGMELHLIHYSYGVNSTEKGDLSSESTVSRIRTEHFPLTLESARPSHTSQYLCASSDWAGGSTDTQYFGPGTRLTVL.

The J gene is TRBJ2-3, the V gene TRBV6-2 or TRBV6-3, with TRBD1 identical over 8 bases. The CDR3 covers 16 residues. Looked up from germline, CDR1 is MNHEY and CDR2 is SVGEGT. V shed 4 bases, J shed 3 bases, and the junction held 9 bases outside the gene matches. In nucleotides, the CDR3 is TGTGCCAGCAGTTTCCGACAGGGGACATTGACAGATACGCAGTATTTT. Its translation is CASSFRQGTLTDTQYF.

This clonotype showed up many times. CDR3 nucleotide sequence: TGTGCCAGCAGCGCGGGAGGCGCGAACACCGGGGAGCTGTTTTTT. It encodes CASSAGGANTGELFF. The chain carries TRBV12-3 or TRBV12-4 and TRBJ2-2; 8 nucleotides align to TRBD2. The CDR3 spans 15 residues. V shed 6 bases, J shed 0 bases, and the junction held 3 bases outside the gene matches.

The chain employs TRBV4-2 and TRBJ1-2; 8 positions match TRBD1. Germline CDR1 reads LGHNA; CDR2 reads YNFKEQ. V gave up 4 bases and J gave up 2 bases; unmatched junction bases: 18. The CDR3 runs 19 residues. The CDR3, as DNA: TGTGCCAGCAGCCCCGCTACCCCCTCCGGGACAGGAAGAAACTATGGCTACACCTTC. Translation: CASSPATPSGTGRNYGYTF.

The V gene is TRBV2, the J gene TRBJ1-1, with TRBD1 matching 9 bases. V trimming: 4 bases; J trimming: 4 bases; junction bases outside the gene matches: 4. This CDR3 is built from 14 residues. Per the germline V gene, CDR1 is SNHLY and CDR2 is FYNNEI. Here the CDR3 reads CASSVRDRATEAFF. In DNA form, the CDR3 reads TGTGCCAGCAGTGTTCGGGACAGGGCCACTGAAGCTTTCTTT.

This clonotype turned up a few times. The chain links TRBV12-3 or TRBV12-4 to TRBJ2-7, with 8 bases fitting TRBD1. J gave up 2 bases and V 5 bases, and 8 bases lay outside the gene matches. This CDR3 is built from 15 residues. For the CDR3, the DNA is TGTGCCAGCAGTCACCGGGACAGGCCCCCCTACGAGCAGTACTTC. This sequence encodes CASSHRDRPPYEQYF.